The 6 T cell receptor beta chains below all came from one sample that was sequenced in a study of blood T cell repertoires in COVID-19. The assay was immunoSEQ multiplex PCR, and TCRdb's table has in-frame clones only and misses some. The data contain some 530,000 clones, approximately 85% of them singletons. The sample comprised peripheral blood. These receptors originate from a human donor in a cohort sampled during active COVID-19.

The chain uses TRBV6-5 and TRBJ2-7; 9 bases fit TRBD1. The CDR3 covers 14 residues. Germline V gives CDR1 MNHEY, CDR2 SVGAGI. Trimming at V came to 2 bases and at J to 9 bases, leaving 8 bases not matched to a gene. The chain's CDR3 is CASSYAGDRVRQYF. The CDR3 DNA sequence: TGTGCCAGCAGTTACGCGGGGGACAGGGTTCGGCAGTACTTC.

V usage is TRBV13 and J usage is TRBJ1-2; 7 bases are a match to TRBD1. This CDR3 has 15 amino acids. Germline CDR1 is PRHDT and CDR2 is FYEKMQ (reference sequence). The junction had 17 bases not matched to a gene; V was cut back by 4 bases and J by 12 bases. CDR3 nucleotides: TGTGCCAGCAGCTCTGGGCGGGGACAGCCCCTTTCGAACACCTTC. As protein: CASSSGRGQPLSNTF.

The genes are TRBV10-1 and TRBJ2-5; D call uncertain. V was shortened by 4 bases and J by 1 base, with 7 bases between the two germline ends. Germline CDR1 reads WNHNN; CDR2 reads SYGVQD (reference sequence). The length of the CDR3 is 13 residues. CDR3 nucleotides: TGCGCCAGCAGTGGTACATCCCAAGAGACCCAGTACTTC. This gives the protein CASSGTSQETQYF.

The J gene is TRBJ1-1, the V gene TRBV3-1 (or the pseudogene TRBV3-2); D gene uncertain. V lost 1 base to trimming and J lost 8 bases, with 11 bases between them. CDR1 LGHDT and CDR2 YNNKEL come from the germline V gene (reference sequence). The CDR3 loop spans 13 amino acids. The DNA of the CDR3 is TGTGCCAGCAGCCAAGTACAAGCGGGAGAAGCTTTCTTT. Protein: CASSQVQAGEAFF.

CDR3 residues: CASRQVANEKLFF. CDR3 DNA: TGTGCCAGCCGACAGGTGGCTAATGAAAAACTGTTTTTT. The chain links TRBV7-9 to TRBJ1-4; perhaps TRBD1 as D (6 bases). The CDR3 loop spans 13 amino acids. With 8 bases removed from V and 3 bases from J, the gap between germline ends came to 10 bases. The germline CDR1 and CDR2 sequences are SEHNR and FQNEAQ (reference sequence).

This clone has a single count. V gene TRBV30 combines with J gene TRBJ1-2; D not certain. The germline V gene encodes CDR1 GTSNPN and CDR2 SVGIG (reference sequence). The CDR3 is 12 amino acids. Trimming took off 0 bases at V and 4 bases at J, with 6 bases between the two ends. CDR3 in amino acids: CAWSVRSYGYTF. DNA for the CDR3: TGTGCCTGGAGTGTACGCAGCTATGGCTACACCTTC.